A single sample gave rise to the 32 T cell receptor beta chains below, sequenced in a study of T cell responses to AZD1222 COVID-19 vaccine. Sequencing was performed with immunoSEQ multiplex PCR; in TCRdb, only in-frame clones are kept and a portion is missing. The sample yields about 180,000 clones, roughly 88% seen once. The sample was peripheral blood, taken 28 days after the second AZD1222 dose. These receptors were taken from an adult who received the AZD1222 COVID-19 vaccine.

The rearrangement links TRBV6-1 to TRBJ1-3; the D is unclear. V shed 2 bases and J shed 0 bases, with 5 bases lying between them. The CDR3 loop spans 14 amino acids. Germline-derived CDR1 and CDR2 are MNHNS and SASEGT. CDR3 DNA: TGTGCCAGCAGTGAAACGTTCTCTGGAAACACCATATATTTT. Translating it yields CASSETFSGNTIYF.

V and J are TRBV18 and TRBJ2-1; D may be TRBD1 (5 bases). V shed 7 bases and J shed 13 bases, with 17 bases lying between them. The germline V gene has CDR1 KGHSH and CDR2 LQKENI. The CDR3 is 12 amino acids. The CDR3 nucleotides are TGTGCCAGCTTTGCGGCGGTCAGGGAACAGTTCTTC. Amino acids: CASFAAVREQFF.

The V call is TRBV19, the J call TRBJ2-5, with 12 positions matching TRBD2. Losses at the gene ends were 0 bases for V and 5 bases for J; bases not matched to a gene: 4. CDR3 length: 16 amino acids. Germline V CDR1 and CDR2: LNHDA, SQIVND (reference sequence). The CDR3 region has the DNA TGTGCCAGTAGTATAGATCTAGCGGGGGGGAAGGAGACCCAGTACTTC. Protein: CASSIDLAGGKETQYF.

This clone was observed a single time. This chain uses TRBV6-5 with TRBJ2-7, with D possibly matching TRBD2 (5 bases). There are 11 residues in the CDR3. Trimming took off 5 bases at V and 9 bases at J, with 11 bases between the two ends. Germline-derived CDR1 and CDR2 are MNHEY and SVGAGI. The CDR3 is CASSREQGQYF. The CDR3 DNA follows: TGTGCCAGCAGTAGGGAGCAAGGGCAGTACTTC.

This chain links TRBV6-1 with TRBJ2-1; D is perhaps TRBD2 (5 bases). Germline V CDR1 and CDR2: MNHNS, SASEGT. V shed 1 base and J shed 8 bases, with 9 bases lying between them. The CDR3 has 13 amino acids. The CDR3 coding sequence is TGTGCCAGCAGTGAAGTTAGAGGGCATGAGCAGTTCTTC. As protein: CASSEVRGHEQFF.

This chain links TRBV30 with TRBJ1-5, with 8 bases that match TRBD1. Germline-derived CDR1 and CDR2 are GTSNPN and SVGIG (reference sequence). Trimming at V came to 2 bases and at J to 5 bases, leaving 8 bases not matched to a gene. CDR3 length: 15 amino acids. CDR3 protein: CAWSTPGQVHQPQHF. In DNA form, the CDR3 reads TGTGCCTGGAGTACACCGGGACAGGTCCATCAGCCCCAGCATTTT.

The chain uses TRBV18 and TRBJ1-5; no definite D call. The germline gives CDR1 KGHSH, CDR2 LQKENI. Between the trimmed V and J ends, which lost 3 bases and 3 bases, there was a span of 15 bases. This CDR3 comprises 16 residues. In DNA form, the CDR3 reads TGTGCCAGCTCACCTTTCAAACAGCCCGACAATCAGCCCCAGCATTTT. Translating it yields CASSPFKQPDNQPQHF.

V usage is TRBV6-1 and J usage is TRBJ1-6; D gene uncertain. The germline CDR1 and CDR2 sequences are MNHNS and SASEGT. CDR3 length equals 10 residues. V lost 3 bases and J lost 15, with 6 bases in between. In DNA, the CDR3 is TGTGCCAGCAGTGAGGCGGGCCTCCACTTT. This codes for CASSEAGLHF.

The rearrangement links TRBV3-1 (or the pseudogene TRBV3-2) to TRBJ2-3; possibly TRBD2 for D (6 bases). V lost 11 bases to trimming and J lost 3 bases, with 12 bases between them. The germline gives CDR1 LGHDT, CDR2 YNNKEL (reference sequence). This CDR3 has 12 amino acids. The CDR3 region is CAFGGATDTQYF. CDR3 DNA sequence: TGTGCCTTCGGAGGGGCAACAGATACGCAGTATTTT.

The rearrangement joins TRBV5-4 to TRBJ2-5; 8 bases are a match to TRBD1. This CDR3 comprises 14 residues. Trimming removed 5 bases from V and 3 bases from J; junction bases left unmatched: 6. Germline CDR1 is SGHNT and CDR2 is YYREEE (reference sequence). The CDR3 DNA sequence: TGTGCCAGCAGTACAGGGGGGAGCAAAGAGACCCAGTACTTC. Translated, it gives CASSTGGSKETQYF.

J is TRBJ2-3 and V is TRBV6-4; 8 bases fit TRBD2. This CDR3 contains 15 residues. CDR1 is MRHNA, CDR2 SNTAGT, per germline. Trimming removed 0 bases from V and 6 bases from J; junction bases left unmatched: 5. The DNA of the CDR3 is TGTGCCAGCAGTGACTCGGGGACTAGTGGCGATACGCAGTATTTT. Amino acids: CASSDSGTSGDTQYF.

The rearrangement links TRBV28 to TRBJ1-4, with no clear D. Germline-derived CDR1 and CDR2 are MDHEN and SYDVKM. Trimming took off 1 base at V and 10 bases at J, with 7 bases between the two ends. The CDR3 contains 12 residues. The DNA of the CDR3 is TGTGCCAGCAGTTTATCCGATGGAAAACTGTTTTTT. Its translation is CASSLSDGKLFF.

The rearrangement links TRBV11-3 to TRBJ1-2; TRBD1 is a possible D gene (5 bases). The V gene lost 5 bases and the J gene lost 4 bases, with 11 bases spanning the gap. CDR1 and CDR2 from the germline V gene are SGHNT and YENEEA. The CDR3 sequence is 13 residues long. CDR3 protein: CASSGTGGYGYTF. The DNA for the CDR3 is TGTGCCAGCAGCGGTACCGGGGGCTATGGCTACACCTTC.

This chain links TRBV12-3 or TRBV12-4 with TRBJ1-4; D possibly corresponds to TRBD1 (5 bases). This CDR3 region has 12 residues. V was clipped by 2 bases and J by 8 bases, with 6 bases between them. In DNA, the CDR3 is TGTGCCAGCAGTTTAACAGGCGAAAAACTGTTTTTT. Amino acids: CASSLTGEKLFF.

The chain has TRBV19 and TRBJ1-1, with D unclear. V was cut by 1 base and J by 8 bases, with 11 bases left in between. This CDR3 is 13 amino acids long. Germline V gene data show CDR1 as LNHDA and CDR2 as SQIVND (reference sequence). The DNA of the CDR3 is TGTGCCAGTAGTATAGTCACGGACGGGGAAGCTTTCTTT. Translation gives CASSIVTDGEAFF.

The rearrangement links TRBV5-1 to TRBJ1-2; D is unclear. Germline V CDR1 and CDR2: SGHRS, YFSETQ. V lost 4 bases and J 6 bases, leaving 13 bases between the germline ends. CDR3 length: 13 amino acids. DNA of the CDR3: TGCGCCAGCAGCCCGCAAGCGGAGGATGGCTACACCTTC. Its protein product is CASSPQAEDGYTF. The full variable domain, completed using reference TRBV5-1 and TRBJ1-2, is KAGVTQTPRYLIKTRGQQVTLSCSPISGHRSVSWYQQTPGQGLQFLFEYFSETQRNKGNFPGRFSGRQFSNSRSEMNVSTLELGDSALYLCASSPQAEDGYTFGSGTRLTVV.

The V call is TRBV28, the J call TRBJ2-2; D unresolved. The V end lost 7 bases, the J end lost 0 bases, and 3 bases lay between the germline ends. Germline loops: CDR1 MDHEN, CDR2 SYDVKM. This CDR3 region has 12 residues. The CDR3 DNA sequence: TGTGCCAGCATTACGAACACCGGGGAGCTGTTTTTT. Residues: CASITNTGELFF.

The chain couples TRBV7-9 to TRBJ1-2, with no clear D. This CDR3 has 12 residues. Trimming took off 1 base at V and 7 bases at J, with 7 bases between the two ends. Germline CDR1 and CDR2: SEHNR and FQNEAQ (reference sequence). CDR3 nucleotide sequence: TGTGCCAGCAGCTTAGAAGGGTTTGGCTACACCTTC. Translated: CASSLEGFGYTF.

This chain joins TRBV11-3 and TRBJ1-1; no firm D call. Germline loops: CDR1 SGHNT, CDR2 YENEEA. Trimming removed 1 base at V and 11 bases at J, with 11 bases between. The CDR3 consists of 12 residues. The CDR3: CASSLVPRAAFF. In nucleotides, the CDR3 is TGTGCCAGCAGCTTAGTACCCAGAGCCGCTTTCTTT.

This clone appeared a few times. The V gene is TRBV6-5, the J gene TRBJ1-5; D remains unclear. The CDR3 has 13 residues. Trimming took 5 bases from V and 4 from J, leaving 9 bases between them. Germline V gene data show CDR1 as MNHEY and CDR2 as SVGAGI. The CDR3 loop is CASSQSRNQPQHF. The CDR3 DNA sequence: TGTGCCAGCAGTCAGAGCAGGAATCAGCCCCAGCATTTT.

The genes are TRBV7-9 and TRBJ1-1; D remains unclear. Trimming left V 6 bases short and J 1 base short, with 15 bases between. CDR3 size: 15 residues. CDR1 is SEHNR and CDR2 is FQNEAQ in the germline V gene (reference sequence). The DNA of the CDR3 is TGTGCCAGCAGTATAACGGGAGGATGGAACACTGAAGCTTTCTTT. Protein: CASSITGGWNTEAFF.

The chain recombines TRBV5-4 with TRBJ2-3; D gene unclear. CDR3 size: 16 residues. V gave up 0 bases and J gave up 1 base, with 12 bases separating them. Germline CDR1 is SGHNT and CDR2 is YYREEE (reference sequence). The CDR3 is CASSLESQMRTDTQYF. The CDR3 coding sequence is TGTGCCAGCAGCTTGGAAAGCCAGATGCGCACAGATACGCAGTATTTT.

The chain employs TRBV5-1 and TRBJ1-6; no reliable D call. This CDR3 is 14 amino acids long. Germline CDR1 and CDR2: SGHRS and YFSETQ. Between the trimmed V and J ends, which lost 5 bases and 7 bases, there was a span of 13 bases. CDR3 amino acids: CASSPGGANSPLHF. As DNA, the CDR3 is TGCGCCAGCAGTCCGGGAGGTGCGAATTCACCCCTCCACTTT.

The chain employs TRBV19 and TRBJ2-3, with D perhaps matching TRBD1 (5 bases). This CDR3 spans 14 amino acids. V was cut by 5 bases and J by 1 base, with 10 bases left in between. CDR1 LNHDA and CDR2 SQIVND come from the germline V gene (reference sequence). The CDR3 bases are TGTGCCAGTAGTGCATCGACAGGCACAGATACGCAGTATTTT. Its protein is CASSASTGTDTQYF.

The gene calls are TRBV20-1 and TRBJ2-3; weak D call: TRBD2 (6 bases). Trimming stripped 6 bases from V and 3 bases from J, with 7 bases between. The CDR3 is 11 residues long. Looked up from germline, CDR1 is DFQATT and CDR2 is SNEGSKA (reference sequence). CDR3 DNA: TGCAGTGCCCTAGCGACAGATACGCAGTATTTT. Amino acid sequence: CSALATDTQYF.

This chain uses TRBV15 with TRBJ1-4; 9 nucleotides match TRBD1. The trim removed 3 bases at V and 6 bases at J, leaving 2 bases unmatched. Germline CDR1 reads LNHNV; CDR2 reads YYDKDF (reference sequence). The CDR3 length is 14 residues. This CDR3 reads CATSSRDRDEKLFF. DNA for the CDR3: TGTGCCACCAGCAGCCGGGACAGGGATGAAAAACTGTTTTTT.

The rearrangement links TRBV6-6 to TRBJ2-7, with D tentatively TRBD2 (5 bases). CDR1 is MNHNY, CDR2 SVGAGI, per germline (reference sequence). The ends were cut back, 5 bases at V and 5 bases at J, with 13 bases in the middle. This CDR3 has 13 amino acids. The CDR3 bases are TGTGCCAGCAGTAAAACGGGGTCCAACGAGCAGTACTTC. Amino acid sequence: CASSKTGSNEQYF.

CDR3 in amino acids: CASSGTSGVYSDTQYF. CDR3 coding DNA: TGTGCCAGCAGTGGAACTAGCGGGGTCTACTCAGATACGCAGTATTTT. This rearrangement joins TRBV6-2 or TRBV6-3 to TRBJ2-3, with TRBD2 identical over 10 bases. Trimming at V came to 5 bases and at J to 4 bases, leaving 9 bases not matched to a gene. The CDR3 totals 16 residues. Germline values: CDR1 MNHEY, CDR2 SVGEGT.

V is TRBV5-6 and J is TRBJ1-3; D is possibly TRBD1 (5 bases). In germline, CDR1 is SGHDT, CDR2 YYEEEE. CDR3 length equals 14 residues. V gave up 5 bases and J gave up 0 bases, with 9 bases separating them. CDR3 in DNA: TGTGCCAGCAGGGGACCGTACTCTGGAAACACCATATATTTT. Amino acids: CASRGPYSGNTIYF.

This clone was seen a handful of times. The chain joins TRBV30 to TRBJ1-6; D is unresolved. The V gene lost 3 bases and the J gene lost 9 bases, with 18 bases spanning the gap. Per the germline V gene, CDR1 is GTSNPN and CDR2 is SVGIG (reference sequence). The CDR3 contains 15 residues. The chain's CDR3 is CAWRGGGKSRSPLHF. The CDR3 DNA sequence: TGTGCCTGGAGGGGAGGCGGAAAAAGCCGTTCACCCCTCCACTTT.

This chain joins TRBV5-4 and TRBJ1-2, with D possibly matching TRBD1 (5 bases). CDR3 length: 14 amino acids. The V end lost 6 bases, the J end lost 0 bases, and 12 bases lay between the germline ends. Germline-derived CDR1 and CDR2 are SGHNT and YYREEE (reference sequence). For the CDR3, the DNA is TGTGCCAGCATCCCCCGGGGGGCTAACTATGGCTACACCTTC. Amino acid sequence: CASIPRGANYGYTF.

CDR3 nucleotide sequence: TGTGCCAGCACCCCGGGTATCTACAGGGAGGAGACTGAAGCTTTCTTT. It is translated as CASTPGIYREETEAFF. The gene calls are TRBV21-1 and TRBJ1-1. TRBV21-1 is labeled a pseudogene. The CDR3 is 16 amino acids.